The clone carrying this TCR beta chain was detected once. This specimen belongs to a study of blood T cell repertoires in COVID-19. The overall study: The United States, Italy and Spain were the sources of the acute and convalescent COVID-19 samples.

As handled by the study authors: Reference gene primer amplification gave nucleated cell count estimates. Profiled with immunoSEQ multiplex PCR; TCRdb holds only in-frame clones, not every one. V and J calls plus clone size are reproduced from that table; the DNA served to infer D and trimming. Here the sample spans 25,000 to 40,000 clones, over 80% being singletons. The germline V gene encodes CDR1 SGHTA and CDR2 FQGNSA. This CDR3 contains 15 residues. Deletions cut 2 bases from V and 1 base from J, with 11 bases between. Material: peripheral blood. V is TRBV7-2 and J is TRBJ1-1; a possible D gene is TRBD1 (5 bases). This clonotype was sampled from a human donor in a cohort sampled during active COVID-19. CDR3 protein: CASSLRKGENTEAFF. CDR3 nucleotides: TGTGCCAGCAGCTTAAGGAAAGGGGAGAACACTGAAGCTTTCTTT. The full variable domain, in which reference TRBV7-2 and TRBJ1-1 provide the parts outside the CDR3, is GAGVSQSPSNKVTEKGKDVELRCDPISGHTALYWYRQSLGQGLEFLIYFQGNSAPDKSGLPSDRFSAERTGGSVSTLTIQRTQQEDSAVYLCASSLRKGENTEAFFGQGTRLTVV.